This T cell receptor (beta chain) was recorded in a study of immune cell composition in non-small cell lung cancer (dated 2017 in TCRdb). Study-wide context: To assign histologic subtype, which was mostly lung adenocarcinoma or squamous cell carcinoma, H&E was combined with p63, CK5, Napsin A and TTF-1 immunohistochemistry. Adaptive Biotechnologies TCR-beta sequencing was carried out on around 35 paired NSCLC tumour and non-adjacent lung specimens, as well as on 26 tumour-only specimens. Supplementary cohort #1, under twelve lung adenocarcinoma cases, had paired tumour/lung TCR-beta sequencing and TIL populations generated to assess tumour reactivity. Several tumour specimens with TCR-beta data were of rare histological subtypes and were excluded from the subtype comparisons. Results the study describes overall, beyond this receptor: In some 11 adenocarcinoma cases, maximal tumour-associated clone frequency correlated strongly with TIL tumour reactivity, whereas overall clonality did not. Compared with lung adenocarcinoma tumours, lung squamous cell carcinoma showed significantly higher Top 10 clone scores and productive clonality. The reactivity cohort contained only around eleven cases, and the tumour-reactive clones were not shown to have sequences in common with the dominant in vivo tumour-associated clones. Tumour-associated clones >0.5% occurred in nearly half of NSCLC cases: over 30% of adenocarcinomas versus 75% of squamous carcinomas. No significant correlation was found between tumour TCR-beta clonality and smoking pack-years.

With respect to this clone: Its recognized antigen is unknown. Per-base quality was not reported, and no clone a single base away is much larger than it.

A two-step multiplex PCR amplified TCR-beta CDR3 regions from genomic DNA, and the second step of the PCR added Illumina-compatible adaptors. TCR-beta immunosequencing was performed on an Illumina platform as a commercial immunoSEQ service. Per the source publication's procedure: Repertoires were described by productive clonality and by Top 10 Clones, which is the percentage of T-cell templates coming from the ten most frequent sequences. Productive clonality ranged from 0 to 1, with 1 indicating a monoclonal population. Using log10 scatter plots, tumour-associated clones were identified as sequences that made up at least 0.1% of tumour T-cell templates yet were absent from the matched non-adjacent lung. Student's t-tests were used for two-group comparisons, ANOVA was used for stages, and linear regression was used for relationships, with analyses conducted in GraphPad Prism7 and R. TCRdb retrieved this table from immuneACCESS and kept in-frame rearrangements only. Not all clones are present; in checked studies, unresolved V genes account for under half, and no reason is known for the remainder. The V and J calls and the clone size are those of that table, but D and trimming were determined from the DNA. The sample table lists around 2,200 clones, roughly 79% of them with a count of one. Clones ranked in the top ten supply 5.3% of the sample.

Measured from the cysteine to the phenylalanine, the CDR3 is 14 residues long. The only DNA kept is the CDR3, 42 bases in frame from the first base. Via the germline V gene, CDR1 is KGHSH and CDR2 LQKENI. V drops 6 bases and J drops 4 bases, leaving 15 bases in between. Genomic DNA was isolated with the QIAamp DNA kit from frozen aliquots of single-cell suspensions that had not been sorted. The tumour samples consisted of non-small cell lung cancer tissue that had been surgically resected. Tissues arrived within 2 hours of resection and were immediately processed into single-cell suspensions. Tissue was mechanically dissociated and enzymatically digested with DNase I, collagenase I and hyaluronidase for 25 to 30 minutes at 37 °C, then filtered and RBC-lysed.

The sequenced sample consisted of lung tumor tissue. The V and J segments used are TRBV18 and TRBJ2-5, and possibly TRBD2, on 7 matching bases. This sequence originates from a human donor with non-small cell lung cancer. The CDR3 has the sequence CASSQQGRGETQYF. The DNA reads as follows: TGTGCCAGCTCCCAGCAGGGGAGGGGAGAGACCCAGTACTTC.